A single sample is the source of the 23 T cell receptor beta chains below, sequenced in a study of T-cell reconstitution after alpha-beta-depleted transplantation in children. Preparation of the TCRbeta library involved a method that used unique molecular identifiers. TCRdb recomputed calls from the PCR reads with MiXCR, one row per CDR3 protein. The sample yields around 230,000 distinct CDR3 sequences, approximately 17% seen once. Sequencing was performed on PBMCs, mostly from graft donor cells, taken 360 days after TCRalphabeta/CD19-depleted stem cell transplant. The receptors were gathered from a male patient aged 2-10 years who had a stem cell transplant for acute lymphoblastic leukemia, so the T cells may come from the graft donor.

The chain recombines TRBV12-3 or TRBV12-4 with TRBJ1-4, with D unclear. V was cut by 6 bases and J by 5 bases, with 16 bases left in between. There are 15 residues in the CDR3. This CDR3 reads CASRPSWGENEKLFF. CDR3 in DNA: TGTGCCAGCAGACCGTCTTGGGGAGAGAATGAAAAACTGTTTTTT.

This sequence joins TRBV20-1 and TRBJ2-1; 9 bases are a match to TRBD1. Trimming took 4 bases from V and 8 from J; bases not matched to a gene: 9. Germline CDR1 reads DFQATT; CDR2 reads SNEGSKA (reference sequence). This CDR3 contains 14 residues. The CDR3 DNA reads as TGCAGTGCTATTGCCGGACAGGGGTGGGATGAGCAGTTCTTC. It translates to CSAIAGQGWDEQFF.

This chain links TRBV28 with TRBJ2-5; no reliable D call. This CDR3 region has 12 residues. Germline-derived CDR1 and CDR2 are MDHEN and SYDVKM. The ends were cut back, 7 bases at V and 2 bases at J, with 8 bases in the middle. This chain's CDR3 is CASTGWQETQYF. In nucleotides, the CDR3 is TGTGCCAGCACTGGTTGGCAAGAGACCCAGTACTTC.

The chain joins TRBV28 to TRBJ2-1, with D perhaps TRBD2 (6 bases). The CDR3 has 14 residues. CDR1 MDHEN and CDR2 SYDVKM come from the germline V gene. Trimming cost V 7 bases and J 8 bases, with 18 bases left between them. The CDR3 protein is CASNLVLRDYEQFF. CDR3 nucleotide sequence: TGTGCCAGCAACCTCGTCCTGCGGGATTATGAGCAGTTCTTC.

This chain connects TRBV7-8 to TRBJ2-1; TRBD2 matches 8 bases. CDR1 and CDR2 (germline): SGHVS, FQNEAQ. Trimming at V came to 6 bases and at J to 8 bases, leaving 15 bases not matched to a gene. The CDR3 contains 16 residues. As DNA, the CDR3 is TGTGCCAGCAGACATATCCGGGGGGGAATAGGCGATGAGCAGTTCTTC. This translates into CASRHIRGGIGDEQFF.

The J gene is TRBJ2-7, the V gene TRBV19, with 12 bases fitting TRBD1. Unmatched junction bases numbered 3, after V lost 9 bases and J lost 3 bases. CDR1 LNHDA and CDR2 SQIVND come from the germline V gene (reference sequence). This CDR3 has 13 residues. CDR3 in DNA: TGTGCCAGCGGGACAGGGGGCGTCTACGAGCAGTACTTC. Translating it yields CASGTGGVYEQYF.

This clonotype was counted many times. The J gene is TRBJ2-2, the V gene TRBV20-1; 8 positions agree with TRBD1. J gave up 5 bases and V 2 bases, and 1 base lay outside the gene matches. Germline CDR1 is DFQATT and CDR2 is SNEGSKA (reference sequence). The CDR3 is made up of 13 amino acids. Here the CDR3 DNA reads TGCAGTGCTAGACGACAGGGGACCGGGGAGCTGTTTTTT. This codes for CSARRQGTGELFF.

The V gene is TRBV20-1, the J gene TRBJ2-7; the match to TRBD2 covers 7 bases. The CDR3 has 13 residues. V was clipped by 6 bases and J by 3 bases; unmatched bases: 8. Per germline, CDR1 DFQATT and CDR2 SNEGSKA (reference sequence). The CDR3 region has the DNA TGCAGTGCGACCTCTAGCGGAGGCTACGAGCAGTACTTC. It encodes CSATSSGGYEQYF.

This clonotype was counted many times. The chain is built from TRBV9 and TRBJ2-3, with 11 bases identical to TRBD2. The ends lost 3 bases at V and 1 base at J; junction bases unmatched: 7. This CDR3 contains 17 residues. Germline CDR1 SGDLS, CDR2 YYNGEE. The CDR3 DNA reads TGTGCCAGCAGCGCACTAGCGGGGGACCCGGGCACAGATACGCAGTATTTT. Translation: CASSALAGDPGTDTQYF.

A few counts support this clonotype. The V call is TRBV7-2, the J call TRBJ1-2, with no clear D. The V gene's germline CDR1 is SGHTA and CDR2 FQGNSA. Deletions cut 0 bases from V and 8 bases from J, with 4 bases between. CDR3 length: 11 amino acids. CDR3 DNA: TGTGCCAGCAGCTTAGCTACGGGCTACACCTTC. Amino acids: CASSLATGYTF.

At least ten counts were recorded for this clonotype. V and J are TRBV19 and TRBJ2-7; no clear D. The CDR3 is made up of 12 amino acids. The germline CDR1 and CDR2 sequences are LNHDA and SQIVND (reference sequence). With 10 bases removed from V and 3 bases from J, the gap between germline ends came to 13 bases. The CDR3 is CATGGRNYEQYF. CDR3 DNA: TGTGCCACCGGTGGACGGAACTACGAGCAGTACTTC.

This clonotype was observed a few times. The chain is built from TRBV7-2 and TRBJ1-6, with 9 bases matching TRBD1. Looked up from germline, CDR1 is SGHTA and CDR2 is FQGNSA. Trimming removed 1 base from V and 10 bases from J; junction bases left unmatched: 8. The CDR3 contains 16 residues. The CDR3 coding sequence is TGTGCCAGCAGCTTAGGGACAGGGGCTCCGCTGTCACCCCTCCACTTT. Protein product: CASSLGTGAPLSPLHF.

The J gene is TRBJ2-1, the V gene TRBV11-2; TRBD1 matches at 8 bases. With 10 bases clipped from V and 0 bases from J, the junction kept 5 bases outside the gene matches. The CDR3 loop spans 14 amino acids. CDR1 and CDR2 (germline): SGHAT, FQNNGV. For the CDR3, the DNA is TGTGCCATCGGCACAGGGGGCTCCTACAATGAGCAGTTCTTC. It codes for CAIGTGGSYNEQFF.

This clonotype was seen ten or more times. The gene calls are TRBV7-2 and TRBJ2-7; weak D call: TRBD2 (6 bases). V dropped 2 bases and J dropped 2 bases, with 10 bases sitting between them. The CDR3 consists of 14 residues. Per germline, CDR1 SGHTA and CDR2 FQGNSA. CDR3 in amino acids: CASSLNGGTYEQYF. CDR3 sequence (DNA): TGTGCCAGCAGCTTAAACGGGGGAACCTACGAGCAGTACTTC.

This clonotype was seen more than once but under ten times. The rearrangement uses TRBV27 and TRBJ2-7; D is possibly TRBD2 (6 bases). The CDR3 is made up of 15 amino acids. Germline V gene sequence: CDR1 MNHEY, CDR2 SMNVEV (reference sequence). The V and J ends lost 2 bases and 3 bases respectively, with 14 bases between them. CDR3 amino acids: CASSLTGTDYYEQYF. The CDR3 DNA follows: TGTGCCAGCAGTTTAACGGGGACGGACTACTACGAGCAGTACTTC.

This chain links TRBV3-1 with TRBJ1-5; D might be TRBD1 (5 bases). Trimming removed 1 base at V and 0 bases at J, with 7 bases between. Looked up from germline, CDR1 is LGHDT and CDR2 is YNNKEL (reference sequence). CDR3 length: 15 amino acids. The CDR3 DNA reads as TGTGCCAGCAGCCAAGCGGGGGGTAGCAATCAGCCCCAGCATTTT. Encoded protein: CASSQAGGSNQPQHF.

This clonotype showed up many times. The rearrangement joins TRBV20-1 to TRBJ2-3, with 9 bases that match TRBD1. The trim removed 0 bases at V and 2 bases at J, leaving 12 bases unmatched. The germline CDR1 and CDR2 sequences are DFQATT and SNEGSKA (reference sequence). This CDR3 has 18 residues. In DNA, the CDR3 is TGCAGTGCTAGAGATCCATGGCGGACAGGGGCACACACAGATACGCAGTATTTT. Its protein product is CSARDPWRTGAHTDTQYF.

The J gene is TRBJ2-7, the V gene TRBV12-5, with no clear D. V lost 0 bases, J lost 3 bases, and 12 bases lay in between. CDR3 length: 15 amino acids. The germline V gene has CDR1 LGHNT and CDR2 FRNRAP. This chain's CDR3 is CASGLVLGPDYEQYF. In nucleotides, the CDR3 is TGTGCTAGTGGTTTGGTACTTGGCCCAGACTACGAGCAGTACTTC.

There are a few counts of this clonotype. The rearrangement links TRBV7-9 to TRBJ2-7; D may be TRBD1 (5 bases). There are 14 residues in the CDR3. V lost 3 bases to trimming and J lost 6 bases, with 15 bases between them. Germline V gene lookup returns CDR1 SEHNR and CDR2 FQNEAQ (reference sequence). CDR3 DNA: TGTGCCAGCAGCTTCAAGCCGACAGCAGGCGAGCAGTACTTC. Translating gives CASSFKPTAGEQYF.

This clonotype was detected a few times. The chain uses TRBV6-2 or TRBV6-3 and TRBJ2-7; possible D gene TRBD2, 5 bases. V lost 2 bases and J lost 2, with 13 bases in between. The germline V gene has CDR1 MNHEY and CDR2 SVGEGT. This CDR3 is 15 amino acids long. CDR3 DNA sequence: TGTGCCAGCAGTTACCGGAGGACTCTAGCCTACGAGCAGTACTTC. It is translated as CASSYRRTLAYEQYF.

The gene calls are TRBV4-1 and TRBJ1-5, with D possibly matching TRBD1 (5 bases). Between the trimmed V and J ends, which lost 0 bases and 7 bases, there was a span of 13 bases. Germline V CDR1 and CDR2: MGHRA, YSYEKL. CDR3 size: 15 residues. In DNA, the CDR3 is TGCGCCAGCAGCCAAGAGGGGACCCTAGCCCAGCCCCAGCATTTT. Its translation: CASSQEGTLAQPQHF.

This clonotype was counted at least ten times. The rearrangement uses TRBV7-9 and TRBJ2-5; D remains ambiguous. From germline, CDR1 is SEHNR and CDR2 FQNEAQ (reference sequence). The CDR3 spans 14 residues. Trimming stripped 1 base from V and 4 bases from J, with 10 bases between. CDR3 in amino acids: CASSLGSLGETQYF. The CDR3, as DNA: TGTGCCAGCAGCTTAGGATCGCTGGGAGAGACCCAGTACTTC.

This clonotype was seen a few times. CDR3 coding DNA: TGTGCCAGCAGTTTATTGGGGGAACCAACCTACGAGCAGTACTTC. As protein: CASSLLGEPTYEQYF. The chain couples TRBV12-3 or TRBV12-4 to TRBJ2-7, with D possibly called TRBD1 or TRBD2 (5 bases each). This CDR3 comprises 15 residues. V was clipped by 2 bases and J by 2 bases, with 13 bases between them.